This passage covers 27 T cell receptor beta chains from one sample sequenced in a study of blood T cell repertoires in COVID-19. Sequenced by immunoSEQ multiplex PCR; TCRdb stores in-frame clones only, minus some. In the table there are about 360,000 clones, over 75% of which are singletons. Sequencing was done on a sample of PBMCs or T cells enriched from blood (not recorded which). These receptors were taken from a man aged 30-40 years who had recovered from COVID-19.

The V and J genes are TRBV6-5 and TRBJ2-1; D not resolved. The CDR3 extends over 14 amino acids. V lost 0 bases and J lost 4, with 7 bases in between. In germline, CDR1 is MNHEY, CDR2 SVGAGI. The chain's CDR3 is CASSYSAVYNEQFF. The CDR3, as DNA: TGTGCCAGCAGTTACTCGGCGGTTTACAATGAGCAGTTCTTC.

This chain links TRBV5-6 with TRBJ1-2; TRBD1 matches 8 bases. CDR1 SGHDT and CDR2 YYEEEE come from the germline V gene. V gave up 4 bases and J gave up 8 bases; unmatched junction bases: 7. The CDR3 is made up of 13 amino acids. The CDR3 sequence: CASSTRQGRGYTF. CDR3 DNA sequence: TGTGCCAGCAGCACCCGACAGGGGAGGGGCTACACCTTC.

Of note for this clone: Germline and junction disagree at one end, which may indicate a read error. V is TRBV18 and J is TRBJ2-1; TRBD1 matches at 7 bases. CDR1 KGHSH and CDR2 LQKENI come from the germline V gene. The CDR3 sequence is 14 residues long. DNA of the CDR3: TGTGCCAGCTCACCTGGGACAGTTGACAATGGGCAGTTCTTC. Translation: CASSPGTVDNGQFF.

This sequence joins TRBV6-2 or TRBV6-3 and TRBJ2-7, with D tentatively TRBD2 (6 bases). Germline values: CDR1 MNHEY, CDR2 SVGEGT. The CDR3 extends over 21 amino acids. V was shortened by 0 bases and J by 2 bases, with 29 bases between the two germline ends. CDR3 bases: TGTGCCAGCAGTTACTCGATGGCAGGTGGGCCTCGGTGGCGGGGCACCTACGAGCAGTACTTC. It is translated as CASSYSMAGGPRWRGTYEQYF.

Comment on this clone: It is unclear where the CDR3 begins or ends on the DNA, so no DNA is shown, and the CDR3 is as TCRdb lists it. The CDR3 region is CASSQVGQGARFF. The chain links TRBV3-1 (or the pseudogene TRBV3-2) to TRBJ2-1; TRBD1, as called in the table, went unchecked against the DNA. Germline V gene data show CDR1 as LGHDT and CDR2 as YNNKEL (reference sequence). The CDR3 adds up to 13 amino acids, both ends counted.

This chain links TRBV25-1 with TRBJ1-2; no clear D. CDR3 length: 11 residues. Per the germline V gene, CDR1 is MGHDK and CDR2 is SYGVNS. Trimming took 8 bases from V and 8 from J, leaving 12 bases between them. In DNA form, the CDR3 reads TGTGCCAGCTCCCGGGTAGGAGGCTACACCTTC. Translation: CASSRVGGYTF.

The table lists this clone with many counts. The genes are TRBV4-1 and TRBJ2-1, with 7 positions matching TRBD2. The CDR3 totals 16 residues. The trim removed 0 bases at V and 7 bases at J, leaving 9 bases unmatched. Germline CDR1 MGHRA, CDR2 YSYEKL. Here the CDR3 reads CASSQDRLAVGNEQFF. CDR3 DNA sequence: TGCGCCAGCAGCCAAGATCGGCTAGCGGTGGGGAATGAGCAGTTCTTC.

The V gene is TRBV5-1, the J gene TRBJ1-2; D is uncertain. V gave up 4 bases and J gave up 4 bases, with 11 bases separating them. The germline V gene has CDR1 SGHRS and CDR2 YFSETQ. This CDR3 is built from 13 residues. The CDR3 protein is CASSNPGGYGYTF. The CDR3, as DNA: TGCGCCAGCAGCAACCCGGGTGGCTATGGCTACACCTTC.

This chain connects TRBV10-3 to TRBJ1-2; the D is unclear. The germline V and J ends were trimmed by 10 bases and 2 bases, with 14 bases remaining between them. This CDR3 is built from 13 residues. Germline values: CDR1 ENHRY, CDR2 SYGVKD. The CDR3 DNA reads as TGTGCCACAGCTCAAACAGAGAACTATGGCTACACCTTC. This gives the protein CATAQTENYGYTF.

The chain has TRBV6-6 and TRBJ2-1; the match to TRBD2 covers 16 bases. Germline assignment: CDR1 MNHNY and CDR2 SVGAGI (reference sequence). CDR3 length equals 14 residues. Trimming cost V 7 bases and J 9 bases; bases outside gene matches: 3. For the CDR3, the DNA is TGTGCCAGCACCGGGACTAGCGGGGGGGGTGAGCAGTTCTTC. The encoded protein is CASTGTSGGGEQFF.

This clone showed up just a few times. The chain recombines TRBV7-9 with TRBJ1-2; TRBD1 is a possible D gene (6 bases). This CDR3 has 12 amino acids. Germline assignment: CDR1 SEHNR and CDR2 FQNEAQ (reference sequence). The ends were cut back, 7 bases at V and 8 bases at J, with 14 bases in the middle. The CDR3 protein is CASTPGTTGYTF. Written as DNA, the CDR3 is TGTGCCAGCACCCCCGGGACAACCGGCTACACCTTC.

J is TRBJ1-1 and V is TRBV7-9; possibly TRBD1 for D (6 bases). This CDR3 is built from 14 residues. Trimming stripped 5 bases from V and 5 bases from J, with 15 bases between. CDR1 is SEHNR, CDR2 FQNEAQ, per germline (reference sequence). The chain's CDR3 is CASSPRGMVTEAFF. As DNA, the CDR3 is TGTGCCAGCAGCCCAAGGGGGATGGTTACTGAAGCTTTCTTT.

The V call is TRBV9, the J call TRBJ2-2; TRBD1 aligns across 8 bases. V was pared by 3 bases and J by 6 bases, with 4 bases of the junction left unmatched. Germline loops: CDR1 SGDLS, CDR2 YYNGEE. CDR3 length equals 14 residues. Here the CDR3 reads CASSAGQGAGELFF. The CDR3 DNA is TGTGCCAGCAGCGCCGGACAGGGCGCCGGGGAGCTGTTTTTT.

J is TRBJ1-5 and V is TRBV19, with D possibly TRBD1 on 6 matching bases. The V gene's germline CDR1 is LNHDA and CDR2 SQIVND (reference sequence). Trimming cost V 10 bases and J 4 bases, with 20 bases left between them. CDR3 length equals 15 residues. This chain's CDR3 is CATKTSPQGNQPQHF. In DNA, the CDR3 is TGTGCCACCAAAACCTCTCCACAGGGAAATCAGCCCCAGCATTTT.

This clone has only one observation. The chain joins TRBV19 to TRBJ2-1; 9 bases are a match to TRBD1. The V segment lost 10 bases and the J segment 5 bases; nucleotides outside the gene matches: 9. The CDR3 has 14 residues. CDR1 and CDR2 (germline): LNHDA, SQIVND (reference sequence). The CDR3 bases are TGTGCCACCACAAAGGGACAGGGCAACAATGAGCAGTTCTTC. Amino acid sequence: CATTKGQGNNEQFF. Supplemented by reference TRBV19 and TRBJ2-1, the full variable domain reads DGGITQSPKYLFRKEGQNVTLSCEQNLNHDAMYWYRQDPGQGLRLIYYSQIVNDFQKGDIAEGYSVSREKKESFPLTVTSAQKNPTAFYLCATTKGQGNNEQFFGPGTRLTVL.

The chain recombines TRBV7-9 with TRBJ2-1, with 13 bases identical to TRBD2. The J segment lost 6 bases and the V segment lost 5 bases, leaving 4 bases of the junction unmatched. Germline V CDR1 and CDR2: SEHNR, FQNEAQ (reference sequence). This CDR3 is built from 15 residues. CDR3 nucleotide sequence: TGTGCCAGCAGCCGGACTAGCGGGGGATCCAATGAGCAGTTCTTC. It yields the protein CASSRTSGGSNEQFF. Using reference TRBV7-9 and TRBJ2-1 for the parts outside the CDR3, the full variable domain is DTGVSQNPRHKITKRGQNVTFRCDPISEHNRLYWYRQTLGQGPEFLTYFQNEAQLEKSRLLSDRFSAERPKGSFSTLEIQRTEQGDSAMYLCASSRTSGGSNEQFFGPGTRLTVL.

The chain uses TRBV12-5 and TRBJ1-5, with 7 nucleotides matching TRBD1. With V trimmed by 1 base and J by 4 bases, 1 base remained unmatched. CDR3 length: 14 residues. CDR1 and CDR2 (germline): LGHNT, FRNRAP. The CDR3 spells CASGLAGGNQPQHF. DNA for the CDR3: TGTGCTAGTGGTTTGGCAGGGGGTAATCAGCCCCAGCATTTT. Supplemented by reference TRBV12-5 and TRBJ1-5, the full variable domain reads DARVTQTPRHKVTEMGQEVTMRCQPILGHNTVFWYRQTMMQGLELLAYFRNRAPLDDSGMPKDRFSAEMPDATLATLKIQPSEPRDSAVYFCASGLAGGNQPQHFGDGTRLSIL.

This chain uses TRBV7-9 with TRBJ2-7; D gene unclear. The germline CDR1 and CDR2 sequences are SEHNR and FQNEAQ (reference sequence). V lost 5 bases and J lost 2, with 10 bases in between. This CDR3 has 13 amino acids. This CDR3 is CASSKASTYEQYF. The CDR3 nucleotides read TGTGCCAGCAGCAAAGCGAGTACCTACGAGCAGTACTTC.

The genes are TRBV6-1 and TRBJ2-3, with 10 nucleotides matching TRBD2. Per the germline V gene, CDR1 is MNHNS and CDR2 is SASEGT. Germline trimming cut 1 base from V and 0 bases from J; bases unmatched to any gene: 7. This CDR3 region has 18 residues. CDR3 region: CASSEVLAGTFSTDTQYF. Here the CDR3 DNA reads TGTGCCAGCAGTGAAGTACTAGCGGGGACCTTTAGCACAGATACGCAGTATTTT.

The CDR3 loop reads CASRRQDGSYEQYF. The CDR3 DNA reads as TGTGCCAGCAGGAGACAAGACGGCTCCTACGAGCAGTACTTC. The gene calls are TRBV11-2 and TRBJ2-7; D is uncertain. The CDR3 is 14 residues long. Germline lookup yields CDR1 SGHAT and CDR2 FQNNGV. Trimming removed 6 bases at V and 0 bases at J, with 12 bases between. Based on the CDR3 plus reference TRBV11-2 and TRBJ2-7, the full variable domain is EAGVAQSPRYKIIEKRQSVAFWCNPISGHATLYWYQQILGQGPKLLIQFQNNGVVDDSQLPKDRFSAERLKGVDSTLKIQPAKLEDSAVYLCASRRQDGSYEQYFGPGTRLTVT.

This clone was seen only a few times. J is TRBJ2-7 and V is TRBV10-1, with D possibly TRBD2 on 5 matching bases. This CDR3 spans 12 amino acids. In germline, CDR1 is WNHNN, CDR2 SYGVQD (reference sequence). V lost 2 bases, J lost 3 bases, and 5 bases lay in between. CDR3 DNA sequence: TGCGCCAGCAGTGAGAGCGGCTACGAGCAGTACTTC. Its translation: CASSESGYEQYF.

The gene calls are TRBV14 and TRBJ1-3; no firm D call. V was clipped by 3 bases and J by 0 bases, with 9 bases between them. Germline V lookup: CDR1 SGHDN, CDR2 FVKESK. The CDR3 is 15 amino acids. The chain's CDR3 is CASSQAGSSGNTIYF. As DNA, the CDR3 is TGTGCCAGCAGCCAGGCAGGAAGCTCTGGAAACACCATATATTTT. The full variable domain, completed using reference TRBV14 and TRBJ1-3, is EAGVTQFPSHSVIEKGQTVTLRCDPISGHDNLYWYRRVMGKEIKFLLHFVKESKQDESGMPNNRFLAERTGGTYSTLKVQPAELEDSGVYFCASSQAGSSGNTIYFGEGSWLTVV.

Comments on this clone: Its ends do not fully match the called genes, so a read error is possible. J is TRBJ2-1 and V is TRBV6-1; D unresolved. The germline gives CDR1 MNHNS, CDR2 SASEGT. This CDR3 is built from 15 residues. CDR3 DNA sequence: TGTGCCAGCAGGGAAGGGCAGGTTTCCTACAATGAGCAGTTCTTC. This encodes CASREGQVSYNEQFF.

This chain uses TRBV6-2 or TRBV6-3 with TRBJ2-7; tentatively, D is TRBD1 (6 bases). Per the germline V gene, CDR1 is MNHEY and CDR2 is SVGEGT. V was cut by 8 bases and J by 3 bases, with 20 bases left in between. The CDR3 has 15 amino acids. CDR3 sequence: CASRPWGTRNYEQYF. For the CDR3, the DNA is TGTGCCAGCCGCCCCTGGGGGACAAGGAACTACGAGCAGTACTTC.

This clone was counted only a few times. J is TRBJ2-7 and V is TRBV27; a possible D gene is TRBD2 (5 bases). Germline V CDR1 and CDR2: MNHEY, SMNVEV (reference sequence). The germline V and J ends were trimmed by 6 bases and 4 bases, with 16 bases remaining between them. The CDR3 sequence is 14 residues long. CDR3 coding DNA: TGTGCCAGCAGCCGACCCGGACTGGTTTACGAGCAGTACTTC. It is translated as CASSRPGLVYEQYF.

The CDR3 coding sequence is TGTGCCATTCGGACAGGGGGGCCCTCTGGAAACACCATATATTTT. Translation gives CAIRTGGPSGNTIYF. The chain carries TRBV10-3 and TRBJ1-3; TRBD1 matches 10 bases. Germline V gives CDR1 ENHRY, CDR2 SYGVKD. The CDR3 is 15 amino acids. The V segment lost 9 bases and the J segment 0 bases; nucleotides outside the gene matches: 5.

The CDR3 DNA reads as TGTGCCGCCAGGGAAGGCAATGAAAAACTGTTTTTT. Encoded protein: CAAREGNEKLFF. The gene calls are TRBV12-3 or TRBV12-4 and TRBJ1-4, with a possible D match to TRBD1 (5 bases). V was clipped by 11 bases and J by 5 bases, with 12 bases between them. This CDR3 region has 12 residues.